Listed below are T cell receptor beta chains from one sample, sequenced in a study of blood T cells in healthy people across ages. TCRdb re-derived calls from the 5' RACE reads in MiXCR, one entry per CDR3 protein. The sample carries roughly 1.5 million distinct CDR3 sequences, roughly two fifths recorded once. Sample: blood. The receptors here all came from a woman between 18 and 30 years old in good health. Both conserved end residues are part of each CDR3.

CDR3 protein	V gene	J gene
CASIDGPNQPQHF	TRBV28	TRBJ1-5
CASKLAGGRGGTQYF	TRBV6-5	-
CSSNPGAGTEAFF	TRBV29-1	TRBJ1-1
CSANGQGSWAYEQYF	TRBV20-1	TRBJ2-7
CASSREREDTQYF	TRBV7-2	TRBJ2-3
CASIGLNTEAFF	TRBV7-8	TRBJ1-1
CATSDIQGHEQYF	TRBV24-1	-
CASSETRDRAMMSSYEQYF	TRBV27	TRBJ2-7
CASSLEGWAMNTEAFF	TRBV7-8	TRBJ1-1
CASSFQTGGGETQYF	TRBV7-2	TRBJ2-5
CSVEYPGQGFTGELFF	TRBV29-1	TRBJ2-2
CASSFSTGGEGELFF	TRBV5-1	TRBJ2-2
CASSEGQLLETQYF	TRBV9	TRBJ2-5
CASSHSGSSHNEQFF	TRBV14	TRBJ2-1
CASRQGTREKLFF	TRBV6-5	TRBJ1-4
CASSTRTKYNEQFF	TRBV7-2	TRBJ2-1
CSARRGLGNQETQYF	TRBV20-1	TRBJ2-5
CASSLMRTASPTQYF	TRBV7-2	TRBJ2-5
CASSQASGGGLNNEQFF	TRBV4-3	TRBJ2-1
CASSLVKGAYEQYF	TRBV7-2	TRBJ2-7
CSARGTSTYEQYF	TRBV20-1	TRBJ2-7
CSARSGNNEQFF	TRBV20-1	TRBJ2-1
CASSTPGLAGVGLDTQYF	TRBV7-9	TRBJ2-3
CASSSWVNSGNTIYF	TRBV12-3/TRBV12-4	TRBJ1-3
CASSSPAGQGNEQFF	TRBV28	TRBJ2-1
CASSQDRGLSSGYTF	TRBV4-1	TRBJ1-2
CASSLELAGGGSYEQYF	TRBV7-6	TRBJ2-7
CASSARQSYGYTF	TRBV2	TRBJ1-2
CSAGLGQGWTDTQYF	TRBV20-1	TRBJ2-3
CARLPGKVNGNEQFF	TRBV25-1	TRBJ2-1
CASSKPVGGSYEQYF	TRBV7-9	TRBJ2-7
CASSSIGTPGSYNEQYF	TRBV5-1	-
CASSLRGRGSGRRTDTQYF	TRBV7-3	TRBJ2-3
CSADYGPFGGEQYF	TRBV20-1	-
CASSSTDRYAETQYF	TRBV7-2	TRBJ2-5
CASSFRDRDYGYTF	TRBV4-3	TRBJ1-2
CASSSPAGGGNEQFF	TRBV12-3/TRBV12-4	TRBJ2-1
CSATWGLVGRDEQFF	TRBV20-1	TRBJ2-1
CASRPSLQVEGTEQYF	TRBV28	-
CAISESYGTSLNEQYF	TRBV10-3	TRBJ2-7
CASSFGGRDNEQFF	TRBV27	TRBJ2-1
CASREYRGRQEKLFF	TRBV6-5	TRBJ1-4
CASSFRTGAYEQFF	TRBV11-3	TRBJ2-1
CATSDFKGASQETQYF	TRBV24-1	TRBJ2-5
CVSSPGRQANTDTQYF	TRBV4-1	TRBJ2-3
CASSPTGTGVGEQYF	TRBV5-6	-